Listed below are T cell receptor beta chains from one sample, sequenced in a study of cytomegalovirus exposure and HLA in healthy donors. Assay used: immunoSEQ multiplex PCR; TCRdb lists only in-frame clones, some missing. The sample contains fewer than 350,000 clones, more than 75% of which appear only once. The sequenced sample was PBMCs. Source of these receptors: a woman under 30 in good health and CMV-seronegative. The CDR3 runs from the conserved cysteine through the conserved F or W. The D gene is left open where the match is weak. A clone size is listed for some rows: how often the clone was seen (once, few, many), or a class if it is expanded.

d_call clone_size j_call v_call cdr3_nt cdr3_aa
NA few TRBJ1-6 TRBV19 TGTGCCAGTAGTATAGGACAGCGTAGGTCACCCCTCCACTTT CASSIGQRRSPLHF
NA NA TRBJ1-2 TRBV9 TGTGCCAGCAGCGTAGACAGCTCTAACTATGGCTACACCTTC CASSVDSSNYGYTF
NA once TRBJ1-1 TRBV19 TGTGCCAGTAGTATAGATTCGGGGAGGGACACTGAAGCTTTCTTT CASSIDSGRDTEAFF
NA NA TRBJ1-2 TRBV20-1 TGCAGTGCTCAGGATGGCTACACCTTC CSAQDGYTF
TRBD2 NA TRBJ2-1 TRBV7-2 TGTGCCAGCAGCTTAGAGGGCGGGAGGGGGTACAATGAGCAGTTCTTC CASSLEGGRGYNEQFF
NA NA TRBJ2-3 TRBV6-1 TGTGCCAGCAGTGAAGCCCAGCTAGCGCTATATACGCAGTATTTT CASSEAQLALYTQYF
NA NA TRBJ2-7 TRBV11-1 TGTGCCAGCCTACGGAGGGACGAGCAGTACTTC CASLRRDEQYF
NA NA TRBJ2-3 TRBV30 TGTGCCTGGTCTACTAGCTCAGATACGCAGTATTTT CAWSTSSDTQYF
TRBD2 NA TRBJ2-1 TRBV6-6 TGTGCCAGCAGTGTGTTGAGCGGGAGGTCCAATGAGCAGTTCTTC CASSVLSGRSNEQFF
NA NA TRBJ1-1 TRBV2 TGTGCCCGCGGACTGCTGAACACTGAAGCTTTCTTT CARGLLNTEAFF
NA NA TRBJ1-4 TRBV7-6 TGTGCCAGCAGTCCAACCTATTTGGGAGACGATGAAAAACTGTTTTTT CASSPTYLGDDEKLFF
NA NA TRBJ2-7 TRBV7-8 TGTGCCAGCAGCTTAGAAGGTGAAGGGACACTTTTCTTC CASSLEGEGTLFF
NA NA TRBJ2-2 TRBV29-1 TGCAGCGTTGAAGGGAGTTCCACCGGGGAGCTGTTTTTT CSVEGSSTGELFF
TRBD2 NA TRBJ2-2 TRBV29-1 TGCAGCGTTGGGGCTAGCGGAAACACCGGGGAGCTGTTTTTT CSVGASGNTGELFF
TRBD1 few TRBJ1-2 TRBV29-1 TGCAGCGTTGATTTGAACAGGGGCTATGGCTACACCTTC CSVDLNRGYGYTF
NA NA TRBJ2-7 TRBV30 TGTGCCTGGAGCGCCTTTAGGGAGAGGGAGCAGTACTTC CAWSAFREREQYF
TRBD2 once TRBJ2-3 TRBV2 TGTGCCAGCACCCTAGCGGGAAGGGGCACAGATACGCAGTATTTT CASTLAGRGTDTQYF
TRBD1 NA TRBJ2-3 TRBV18 TGTGCCAGCTCAACCCGGGACAGAATAGACACAGATACGCAGTATTTT CASSTRDRIDTDTQYF
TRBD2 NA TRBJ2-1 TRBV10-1 TGCGCCAGCAGTGAAACGGGAGGGGCCTACAATGAGCAGTTCTTC CASSETGGAYNEQFF
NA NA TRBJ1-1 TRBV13 TGTGCCAGCAGCATCCGTAATCGGGGGTGGGGATCGGACACTGAAGCTTTCTTT CASSIRNRGWGSDTEAFF
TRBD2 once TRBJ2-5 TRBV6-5 TGTGCCAGCAGTTCTAGCGGGAATCAAGAGACCCAGTACTTC CASSSSGNQETQYF
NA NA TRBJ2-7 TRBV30 TGTGCCTGGTCGTTCTGGGGAGCGGACGAGCAGTACTTC CAWSFWGADEQYF
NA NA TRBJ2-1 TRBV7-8 TGTGCCAGCAGCTTCCATCCCCATGAGCAGTTCTTC CASSFHPHEQFF
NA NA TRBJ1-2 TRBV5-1 TGCGCCAGCCCAGATAATGCCCCTCGGGTTTATGGCTACACCTTC CASPDNAPRVYGYTF
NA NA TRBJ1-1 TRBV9 TGTGCCAGCAGCGTAGGGACAATCTCTGAAGCTTTCTTT CASSVGTISEAFF
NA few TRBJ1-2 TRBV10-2 TGCGCCAGCAGTGATGGCAGATCTAACTATGGCTACACCTTC CASSDGRSNYGYTF
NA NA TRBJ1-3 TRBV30 TGTGCCTGGGTCCGAGGATACTCTGGAAACACCATATATTTT CAWVRGYSGNTIYF
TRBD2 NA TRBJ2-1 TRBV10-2 TGCGCCAGCAGTGATGCGGGAGGACCCTACAATGAGCAGTTCTTC CASSDAGGPYNEQFF
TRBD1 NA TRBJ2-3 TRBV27 TGTGCCAGCAGTCCCAGCAAGACAGGGATCGGCACAGATACGCAGTATTTT CASSPSKTGIGTDTQYF
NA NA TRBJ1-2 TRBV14 TGTGCCAGCAGCCCGAGCGGCAGCGCGGGGGGCTACACCTTC CASSPSGSAGGYTF
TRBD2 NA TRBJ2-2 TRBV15 TGTGCCACCAGCAGAGATTTCGCGGGAGGGACCGGGGAGCTGTTTTTT CATSRDFAGGTGELFF
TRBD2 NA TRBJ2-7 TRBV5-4 TGTGCCAGCAGCTTTATTAGCGGGAGGAGCCACGAGCAGTACTTC CASSFISGRSHEQYF
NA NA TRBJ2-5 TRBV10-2 TGCGCCAGCAGCGCCGACTGGCAAGAGACCCAGTACTTC CASSADWQETQYF
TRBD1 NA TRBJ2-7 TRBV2 TGTGCCAGCAGTCAAGGTGACTCAACAGGGGTGGGGCAGTACTTC CASSQGDSTGVGQYF
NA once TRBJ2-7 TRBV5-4 TGTGCCAGCAGCTTGGCCGGACGGGACTACGAGCAGTACTTC CASSLAGRDYEQYF
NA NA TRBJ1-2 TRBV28 TGTGCCAGCAGTTTGCCCACGGGGGGAGCTAACTATGGCTACACCTTC CASSLPTGGANYGYTF
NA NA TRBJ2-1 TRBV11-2 TGTGCCAGCAGCTTCGGGGGTGGGAATGAGCAGTTCTTC CASSFGGGNEQFF
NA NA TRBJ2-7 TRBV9 TGTGCCAGCAGCGTAGATGCAGGGAATCCCTCCTACGAGCAGTACTTC CASSVDAGNPSYEQYF
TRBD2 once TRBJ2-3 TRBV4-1 TGCGCCAGCAGCCAGACCTTAGCGGGTAGCACAGATACGCAGTATTTT CASSQTLAGSTDTQYF
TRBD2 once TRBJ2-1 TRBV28 TGTGCCGGAGCGGGAGGCCAGTTCAGTGAGCAGTTCTTC CAGAGGQFSEQFF
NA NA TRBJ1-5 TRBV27 TGTGCCAGCAGGTTTAGGGGGAATCAGCCCCAGCATTTT CASRFRGNQPQHF
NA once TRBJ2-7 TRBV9 TGTGCCAGCAGCGTAGGGCATACCTACGAGCAGTACTTC CASSVGHTYEQYF
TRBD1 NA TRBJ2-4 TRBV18 TGTGCCAGCTCACCACTGCCCAAGGGACAGTTAGCCAAAAACATTCAGTACTTC CASSPLPKGQLAKNIQYF
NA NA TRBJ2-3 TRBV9 TGTGCCAGCAGCGTAGCTGGGGGAGGAACGAGAGAATCTAGCACAGATACGCAGTATTTT CASSVAGGGTRESSTDTQYF
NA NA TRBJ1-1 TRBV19 TGTGCCAGTAGTATCACCGTCCGACAGTCTGAAGCTTTCTTT CASSITVRQSEAFF
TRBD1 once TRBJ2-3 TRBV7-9 TGTGCCAGCAGCGCTCATAAAGGGACAGACACAGATACGCAGTATTTT CASSAHKGTDTDTQYF
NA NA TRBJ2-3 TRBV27 TGTGCCACCAAGGAGATAGGCACAGATACGCAGTATTTT CATKEIGTDTQYF
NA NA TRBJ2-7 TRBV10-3 TGTGCCATCAGTGGATCACTAGATACCTACGAGCAGTACTTC CAISGSLDTYEQYF
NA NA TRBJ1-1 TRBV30 TGTGCCTGGAGGCCTAGGGGGACTGAAGCTTTCTTT CAWRPRGTEAFF
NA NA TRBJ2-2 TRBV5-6 TGTGCCAGCAGCTTGATGGGGCCCTCTTTCACCGGGGAGCTGTTTTTT CASSLMGPSFTGELFF
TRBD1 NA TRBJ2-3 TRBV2 TGTGCCAGCGGCACGGGACAGGGGTACACAGATACGCAGTATTTT CASGTGQGYTDTQYF
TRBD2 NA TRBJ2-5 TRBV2 TGTGCCAGCAGTGAACCGGCGCCGGGGGGGACCCAGTACTTC CASSEPAPGGTQYF
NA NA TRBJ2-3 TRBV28 TGTGCCAGCAGTGACCCAATCCGGGAGTGGGGTTCTGATACGCAGTATTTT CASSDPIREWGSDTQYF
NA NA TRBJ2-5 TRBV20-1 TGCAGTGGGAGGAAGGGAGAGACCCAGTACTTC CSGRKGETQYF
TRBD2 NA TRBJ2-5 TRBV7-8 TGTGCCAGCAGCTCCCTAGCGGGAGAAGAGACCCAGTACTTC CASSSLAGEETQYF